This T cell receptor (beta chain) was captured by sequencing in a study of cytomegalovirus exposure and HLA in healthy donors. Study findings and constraints: HLA alleles showed associations with 16,951 TCR beta sequences in a later analysis, at a 0.05 false discovery rate. Per a prior analysis, the majority of TCR beta V segments were productive roughly 87% or roughly 30% of the time. Among TCR beta chains, those listed as cytomegalovirus-associated numbered some 160. For most TCR sequences rarity was the rule, although some public TCRs occurred in many donors.

PCR primers comprised 60 Vbeta and 13 Jbeta primers. The method was immunoSEQ multiplex PCR; TCRdb's version includes in-frame clones alone and lacks a portion of them. The specimen's table records fewer than 45,000 clones. About this clone: Antigen specificity is unknown.

The sequence was obtained from a woman aged 30 to 39 in good health and CMV-seronegative. Sequenced input: PBMCs.

This chain's CDR3 is CACQEQVRGIQYF. The CDR3 coding sequence is TGTGCCTGCCAGGAGCAAGTTCGGGGCATTCAGTACTTC. J is TRBJ2-4 and V is TRBV30, with a possible D match to TRBD2 (5 bases). The CDR3 consists of 13 residues. V lost 6 bases to trimming and J lost 9 bases, with 18 bases between them. Germline V lookup: CDR1 GTSNPN, CDR2 SVGIG (reference sequence).